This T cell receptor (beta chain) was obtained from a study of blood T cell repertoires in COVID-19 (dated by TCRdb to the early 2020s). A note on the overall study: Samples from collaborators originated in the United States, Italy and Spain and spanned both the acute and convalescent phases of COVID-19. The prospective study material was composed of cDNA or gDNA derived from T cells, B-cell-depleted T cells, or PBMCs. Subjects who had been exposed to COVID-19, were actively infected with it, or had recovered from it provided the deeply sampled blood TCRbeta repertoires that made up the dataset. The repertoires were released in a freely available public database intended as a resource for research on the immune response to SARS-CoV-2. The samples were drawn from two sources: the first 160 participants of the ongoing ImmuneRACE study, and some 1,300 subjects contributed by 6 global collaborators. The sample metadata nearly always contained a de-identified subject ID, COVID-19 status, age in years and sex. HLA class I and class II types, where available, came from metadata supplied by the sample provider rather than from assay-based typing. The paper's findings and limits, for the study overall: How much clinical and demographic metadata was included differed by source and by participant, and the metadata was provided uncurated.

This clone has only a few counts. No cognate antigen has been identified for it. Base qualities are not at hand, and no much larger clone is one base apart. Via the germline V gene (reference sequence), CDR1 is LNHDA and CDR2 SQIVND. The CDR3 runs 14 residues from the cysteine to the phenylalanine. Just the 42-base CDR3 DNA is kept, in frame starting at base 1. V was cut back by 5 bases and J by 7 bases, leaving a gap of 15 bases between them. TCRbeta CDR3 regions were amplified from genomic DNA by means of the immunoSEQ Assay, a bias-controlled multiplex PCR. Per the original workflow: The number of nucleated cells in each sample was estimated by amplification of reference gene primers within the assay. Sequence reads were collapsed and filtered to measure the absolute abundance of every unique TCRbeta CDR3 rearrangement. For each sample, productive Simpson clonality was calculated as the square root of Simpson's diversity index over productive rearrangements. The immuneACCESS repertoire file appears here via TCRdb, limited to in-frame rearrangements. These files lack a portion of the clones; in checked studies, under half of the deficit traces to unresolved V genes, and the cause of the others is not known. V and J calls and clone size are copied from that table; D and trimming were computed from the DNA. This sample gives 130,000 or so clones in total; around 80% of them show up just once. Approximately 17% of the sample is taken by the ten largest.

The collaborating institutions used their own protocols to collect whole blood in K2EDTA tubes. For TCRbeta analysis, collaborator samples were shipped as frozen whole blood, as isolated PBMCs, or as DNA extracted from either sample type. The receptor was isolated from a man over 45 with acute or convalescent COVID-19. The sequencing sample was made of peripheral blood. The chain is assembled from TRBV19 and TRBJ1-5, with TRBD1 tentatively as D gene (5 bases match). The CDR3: CASSLGRVDQPQHF. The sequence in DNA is TGTGCCAGTAGTCTGGGCAGGGTGGACCAGCCCCAGCATTTT.